This TCR beta chain was captured by sequencing in a study of blood T cell repertoires in COVID-19. Across the whole study: The samples span acute and convalescent COVID-19 from the United States, Italy and Spain. PBMCs, B-cell-depleted T cells, or T cells were the source of the cDNA or gDNA that made up the material.

Per the authors' pipeline: Using reference gene primer amplification, nucleated cell counts were estimated. This table comes from immunoSEQ multiplex PCR, and its TCRdb copy is limited to in-frame clones, with some not included. V and J calls plus clone size are reproduced from that table; the DNA served to infer D and trimming. The sample contains roughly 82,000 clones, 80% to 90% of which appear only once. The sample comprised peripheral blood. This TCR came from a woman in her fifties or sixties with acute or convalescent COVID-19.

This CDR3 is CASSRLAGEQFF. As DNA, the CDR3 is TGTGCCAGCAGCCGTCTAGCAGGTGAGCAGTTCTTC. The chain has TRBV6-5 and TRBJ2-1; D may be TRBD2 (5 bases). The V end lost 6 bases, the J end lost 9 bases, and 12 bases lay between the germline ends. The CDR3 sequence is 12 residues long. Germline V CDR1 and CDR2: MNHEY, SVGAGI.